The rows below give T cell receptor beta chains drawn from one sample of a study of OX40 agonist ivuxolimab in advanced cancers. The table came from immunoSEQ multiplex PCR; TCRdb's copy has only in-frame clones and leaves some out. The sample consists of 69,000 or so clones, roughly 85% of them appearing once. The sample here was CD4+ or CD8+ T cells sorted from blood, taken in a trial of the OX40 agonist ivuxolimab. The source is an adult with an advanced solid tumor such as melanoma, head and neck, liver or kidney cancer. CDR3s include the opening cysteine and the closing phenylalanine or tryptophan. The D gene is left open where the match is weak. Rows may omit the clone size; those that give it use once, few, many or a size class.

j_call: TRBJ2-2; d_call: -; clone_size: -; v_call: TRBV5-8; cdr3_aa: CASSLVGANTGELFF; cdr3_nt: TGTGCCAGCAGCTTGGTCGGGGCGAACACCGGGGAGCTGTTTTTT
j_call: TRBJ2-7; d_call: -; clone_size: -; v_call: TRBV9; cdr3_aa: CASSVDQGNYEQYF; cdr3_nt: TGTGCCAGCAGCGTAGACCAGGGGAACTACGAGCAGTACTTC
j_call: TRBJ2-7; d_call: TRBD1; clone_size: -; v_call: TRBV28; cdr3_aa: CASKDRGYEQYF; cdr3_nt: TGTGCCAGCAAGGACAGGGGCTACGAGCAGTACTTC
j_call: TRBJ1-2; d_call: -; clone_size: -; v_call: TRBV19; cdr3_aa: CASSIVVTANYGYTF; cdr3_nt: TGTGCCAGTAGTATAGTCGTGACAGCTAACTATGGCTACACCTTC
j_call: TRBJ2-2; d_call: -; clone_size: -; v_call: TRBV4-2; cdr3_aa: CASSQENTGELFF; cdr3_nt: TGTGCCAGCAGCCAAGAGAACACCGGGGAGCTGTTTTTT
j_call: TRBJ1-4; d_call: TRBD1; clone_size: once; v_call: TRBV10-3; cdr3_aa: CAIGQGRGEKLFF; cdr3_nt: TGTGCCATCGGACAGGGGAGGGGTGAAAAACTGTTTTTT
j_call: TRBJ1-5; d_call: TRBD1; clone_size: -; v_call: TRBV10-2; cdr3_aa: CASSDPTGTKQPQHF; cdr3_nt: TGCGCCAGCAGTGACCCGACAGGGACCAAACAGCCCCAGCATTTT
j_call: TRBJ2-2; d_call: -; clone_size: -; v_call: TRBV7-9; cdr3_aa: CASSLAIGAAGELFF; cdr3_nt: TGTGCCAGCAGCTTAGCGATAGGGGCGGCCGGGGAGCTGTTTTTT
j_call: TRBJ2-5; d_call: -; clone_size: -; v_call: TRBV9; cdr3_aa: CASSRGQLQETQYF; cdr3_nt: TGTGCCAGCAGCAGGGGTCAATTACAAGAGACCCAGTACTTC
j_call: TRBJ1-1; d_call: TRBD1; clone_size: -; v_call: TRBV2; cdr3_aa: CASIRGQNTEAFF; cdr3_nt: TGTGCCAGCATCAGGGGGCAAAACACTGAAGCTTTCTTT
j_call: TRBJ2-2; d_call: -; clone_size: once; v_call: TRBV30; cdr3_aa: CAWTKNTGELFF; cdr3_nt: TGTGCCTGGACCAAAAACACCGGGGAGCTGTTTTTT
j_call: TRBJ2-7; d_call: -; clone_size: -; v_call: TRBV11-3; cdr3_aa: CASSLAWEQYF; cdr3_nt: TGTGCCAGCAGCTTAGCGTGGGAGCAGTACTTC
j_call: TRBJ2-5; d_call: TRBD1; clone_size: -; v_call: TRBV7-9; cdr3_aa: CASSPPLGQGEETQYF; cdr3_nt: TGTGCCAGCAGTCCTCCTTTGGGACAGGGTGAAGAGACCCAGTACTTC
j_call: TRBJ1-3; d_call: -; clone_size: -; v_call: TRBV14; cdr3_aa: CASSQPGSGNTIYF; cdr3_nt: TGTGCCAGCAGCCAGCCTGGATCGGGAAACACCATATATTTT
j_call: TRBJ1-6; d_call: -; clone_size: -; v_call: TRBV27; cdr3_aa: CASSLYGQRNSPLHF; cdr3_nt: TGTGCCAGCAGTTTATACGGACAGCGCAATTCACCCCTCCACTTT
j_call: TRBJ1-6; d_call: -; clone_size: few; v_call: TRBV6-5; cdr3_aa: CASSFEARGYNSPLHF; cdr3_nt: TGTGCCAGCAGTTTTGAGGCGCGAGGGTATAATTCACCCCTCCACTTT
j_call: TRBJ2-7; d_call: TRBD1; clone_size: -; v_call: TRBV6-6; cdr3_aa: CASSSLSGQIYEQYF; cdr3_nt: TGTGCCAGCAGTTCCTTGTCGGGACAGATCTACGAGCAGTACTTC
j_call: TRBJ1-1; d_call: -; clone_size: -; v_call: TRBV6-5; cdr3_aa: CASSYRGGEAFF; cdr3_nt: TGTGCCAGCAGTTACAGGGGGGGTGAAGCTTTCTTT
j_call: TRBJ1-2; d_call: -; clone_size: -; v_call: TRBV29-1; cdr3_aa: CSVGLVPRGYGYTF; cdr3_nt: TGCAGCGTCGGACTCGTTCCCCGGGGCTATGGCTACACCTTC
j_call: TRBJ1-2; d_call: -; clone_size: -; v_call: TRBV6-6; cdr3_aa: CASSYLEGGGYTF; cdr3_nt: TGTGCCAGCAGTTACCTCGAAGGGGGTGGCTACACCTTC
j_call: TRBJ1-6; d_call: TRBD1; clone_size: -; v_call: TRBV5-6; cdr3_aa: CASSQDRGFSPLHF; cdr3_nt: TGTGCCAGCAGTCAGGACAGGGGGTTTTCACCCCTCCACTTT
j_call: TRBJ2-6; d_call: -; clone_size: -; v_call: TRBV5-8; cdr3_aa: CASSLTAPPGANVLTF; cdr3_nt: TGTGCCAGCAGCTTGACAGCCCCGCCTGGGGCCAACGTCCTGACTTTC
j_call: TRBJ2-2; d_call: -; clone_size: -; v_call: TRBV11-1; cdr3_aa: CASSYYRGGELFF; cdr3_nt: TGTGCCAGCAGCTACTACAGAGGCGGGGAGCTGTTTTTT
j_call: TRBJ1-3; d_call: -; clone_size: -; v_call: TRBV6-5; cdr3_aa: CASSLQVSGNTIYF; cdr3_nt: TGTGCCAGCAGCCTACAGGTCTCGGGAAACACCATATATTTT
j_call: TRBJ2-2; d_call: TRBD2; clone_size: -; v_call: TRBV18; cdr3_aa: CASSPFGLAGNTGELFF; cdr3_nt: TGTGCCAGCTCACCCTTTGGACTAGCGGGGAACACCGGGGAGCTGTTTTTT
j_call: TRBJ2-5; d_call: TRBD1; clone_size: -; v_call: TRBV11-3; cdr3_aa: CASSSRSNRGETQYF; cdr3_nt: TGTGCCAGCAGCTCCCGATCAAACAGGGGCGAGACCCAGTACTTC
j_call: TRBJ2-1; d_call: TRBD2; clone_size: -; v_call: TRBV7-9; cdr3_aa: CASSMTSGRAWEQFF; cdr3_nt: TGTGCCAGCAGCATGACTAGCGGGAGGGCCTGGGAGCAGTTCTTC
j_call: TRBJ1-6; d_call: TRBD1; clone_size: -; v_call: TRBV9; cdr3_aa: CASSEGGDRVDSPLHF; cdr3_nt: TGTGCCAGCAGCGAAGGGGGGGACAGGGTTGATTCACCCCTCCACTTT
j_call: TRBJ2-5; d_call: TRBD2; clone_size: -; v_call: TRBV18; cdr3_aa: CASSGLAGQETQYF; cdr3_nt: TGTGCCAGCTCAGGACTAGCGGGGCAAGAGACCCAGTACTTC
j_call: TRBJ1-5; d_call: -; clone_size: -; v_call: TRBV6-1; cdr3_aa: CASSEHPVDQPQHF; cdr3_nt: TGTGCCAGCAGTGAACACCCAGTGGACCAGCCCCAGCATTTT
j_call: TRBJ2-3; d_call: TRBD1; clone_size: -; v_call: TRBV5-1; cdr3_aa: CASSSSGTGTDTQYF; cdr3_nt: TGCGCCAGCAGCTCCTCCGGGACAGGGACAGATACGCAGTATTTT